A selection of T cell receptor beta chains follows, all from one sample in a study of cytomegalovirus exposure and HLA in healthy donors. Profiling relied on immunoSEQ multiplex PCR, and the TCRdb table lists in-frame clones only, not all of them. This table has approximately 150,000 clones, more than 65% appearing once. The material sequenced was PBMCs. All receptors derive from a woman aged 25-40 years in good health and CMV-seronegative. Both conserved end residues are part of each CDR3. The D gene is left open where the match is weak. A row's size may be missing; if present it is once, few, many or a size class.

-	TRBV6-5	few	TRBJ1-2	TGTGCCAGCAGTTCTCGGGAGAACTATGGCTACACCTTC	CASSSRENYGYTF
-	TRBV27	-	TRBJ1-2	TGTGCCAGCAGTTTATCTCCCCTGACAGCCCTATATGGCTACACCTTC	CASSLSPLTALYGYTF
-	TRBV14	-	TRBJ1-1	TGTGCCAGCAGCCAAGATTGGCGGACTGAAGCTTTCTTT	CASSQDWRTEAFF
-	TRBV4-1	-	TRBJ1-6	TGCGCCAGCAGCCAATCAACGGGACTCGGGGGTTCACCCCTCCACTTT	CASSQSTGLGGSPLHF
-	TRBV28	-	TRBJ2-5	TGTGCCAGCAGTTTGAATCCTGTAGCGGCTCAAGAGACCCAGTACTTC	CASSLNPVAAQETQYF
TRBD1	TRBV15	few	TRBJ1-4	TGTGCCTCCGCCCGGGACAGTAATGAAAAACTGTTTTTT	CASARDSNEKLFF
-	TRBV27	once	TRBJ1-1	TGTGCCAGCAGCCCGTCGGTGAACAGGGCCCCTGAAGCTTTCTTT	CASSPSVNRAPEAFF
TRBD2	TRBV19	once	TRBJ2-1	TGTGCCAGTAGTACTCCCCTAGCGGGACTATACAATGAGCAGTTCTTC	CASSTPLAGLYNEQFF
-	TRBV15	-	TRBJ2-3	TGTGCCACAAAAACCACAACCAAAACGGATACGCAGTATTTT	CATKTTTKTDTQYF
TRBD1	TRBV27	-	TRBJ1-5	TGTGCCAGCAGTTTCTCTTCGGGACAGTATCAGCCCCAGCATTTT	CASSFSSGQYQPQHF
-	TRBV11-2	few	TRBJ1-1	TGTGCCAGCAGCTTACAGACTTGGAGCACTGAAGCTTTCTTT	CASSLQTWSTEAFF
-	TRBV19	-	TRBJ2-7	TGTGCCAGTGGAACCCCGGGACATTTTCCTCAGCAGTACTTC	CASGTPGHFPQQYF
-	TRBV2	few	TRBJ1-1	TGTGCCAGCAGTCCAGGGAACACTGAAGCTTTCTTT	CASSPGNTEAFF
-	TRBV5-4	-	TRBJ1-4	TGTGCCAGCAGCTTTGAAAGGGGCGAAAAACTGTTTTTT	CASSFERGEKLFF
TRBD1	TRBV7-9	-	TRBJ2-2	TGTGCCAGCAGCTGGGGACAGGGTGCCGGGGAGCTGTTTTTT	CASSWGQGAGELFF
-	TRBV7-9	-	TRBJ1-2	TGTGCCAGCAGCCTAAATCGGGGCTACACCTTC	CASSLNRGYTF
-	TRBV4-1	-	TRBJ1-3	TGCGCCAGCAAACAGGACCACTCTGGAAACACCATATATTTT	CASKQDHSGNTIYF
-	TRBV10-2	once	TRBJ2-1	TGCGCCAGCAGTGAGAGACCAGCGGGTAACTACAATGAGCAGTTCTTC	CASSERPAGNYNEQFF
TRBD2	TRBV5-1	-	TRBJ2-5	TGCGCCAGCAGCTTCTCCGGGACTAGCGGCCTGACGAGGTACTTC	CASSFSGTSGLTRYF
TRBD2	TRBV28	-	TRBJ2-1	TGTGCCAGCATAGCGGGGGCAAACAATGAGCAGTTCTTC	CASIAGANNEQFF
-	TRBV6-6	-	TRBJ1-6	TGTGCCAGCAGTCCCACAGGACTCAGGGGTTCACCCCTCCACTTT	CASSPTGLRGSPLHF
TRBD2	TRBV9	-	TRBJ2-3	TGTGCCAGCAGCATCTCTGGCGGGGGGAGCCCCACAGATACGCAGTATTTT	CASSISGGGSPTDTQYF
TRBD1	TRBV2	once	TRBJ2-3	TGTGCCAGCGATACTTCCATCGCGACAGGGCTCCCAGATACGCAGTATTTT	CASDTSIATGLPDTQYF
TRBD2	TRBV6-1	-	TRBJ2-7	TGTGCCAGCAGTATGGGACTAGCGGGATTATACGAGCAGTACTTC	CASSMGLAGLYEQYF
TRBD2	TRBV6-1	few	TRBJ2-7	TGTGCCAGCAAAATCCAGCGGGAGTCTTCCTACGAGCAGTACTTC	CASKIQRESSYEQYF
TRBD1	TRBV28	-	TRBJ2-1	TGTGCCAGCAGCCCACTAACAGGGGCCGGCTCCTACAATGAGCAGTTCTTC	CASSPLTGAGSYNEQFF
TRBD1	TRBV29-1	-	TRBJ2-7	TGCAGCGCGACCGACAGGGGGGGAACCTACGAGCAGTACTTC	CSATDRGGTYEQYF
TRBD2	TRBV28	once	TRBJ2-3	TGTGCCAGCAGCCCGGGGGGGACTAGCACAGATACGCAGTATTTT	CASSPGGTSTDTQYF
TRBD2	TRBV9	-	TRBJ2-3	TGTGCCAGCAGCGGTAGCGGGGGGGGGCATGGAGATACGCAGTATTTT	CASSGSGGGHGDTQYF
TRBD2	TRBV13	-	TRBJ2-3	TGTGCCAGCAGCTTGACTAGCTTCACAGATACGCAGTATTTT	CASSLTSFTDTQYF
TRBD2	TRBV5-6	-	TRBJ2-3	TGTGCCAGCAGCCCCCGACTAGCGGGAGGGCCGGAGAACACAGATACGCAGTATTTT	CASSPRLAGGPENTDTQYF
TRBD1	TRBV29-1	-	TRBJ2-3	TGCAGCGTTGATCCGGGACAGGGTGGTTCGCAGTATTTT	CSVDPGQGGSQYF
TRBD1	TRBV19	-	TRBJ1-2	TGTGCCAGTACCCAGGGGAGGCCAGGGGGCGAATATGGCTACACCTTC	CASTQGRPGGEYGYTF
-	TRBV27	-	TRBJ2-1	TGTGCCAGCCGAGGGAGCTCCTACAATGAGCAGTTCTTC	CASRGSSYNEQFF
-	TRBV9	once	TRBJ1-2	TGTGCCAGCAGCGTAGGGAGCGGAGGGAATGGCTACACCTTC	CASSVGSGGNGYTF
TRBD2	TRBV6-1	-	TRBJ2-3	TGTGCCAGCAGAGCGGGAGGGGGGCCAGATACGCAGTATTTT	CASRAGGGPDTQYF
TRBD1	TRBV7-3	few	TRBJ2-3	TGTGCCAGCAGCGCCGGGACAGCGAGCACAGATACGCAGTATTTT	CASSAGTASTDTQYF
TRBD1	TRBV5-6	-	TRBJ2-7	TGTGCCAGCAGCCCAGGGGGCCGGGAGCAGTACTTC	CASSPGGREQYF
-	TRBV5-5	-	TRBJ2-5	TGTGCCAGCAGCCCGACAGGAGAAGAGACCCAGTACTTC	CASSPTGEETQYF
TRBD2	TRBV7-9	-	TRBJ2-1	TGTGCCCCCGGGCTGAGCGGGGGCTACAATGAGCAGTTCTTC	CAPGLSGGYNEQFF
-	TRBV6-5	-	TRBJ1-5	TGTGCCAGCAGTTACTCTCCATTTAGCAATCAGCCCCAGCATTTT	CASSYSPFSNQPQHF
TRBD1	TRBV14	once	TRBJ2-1	TGTGCCAGCAGCCAATTAACAGGGGGTCGGAACAATGAGCAGTTCTTC	CASSQLTGGRNNEQFF
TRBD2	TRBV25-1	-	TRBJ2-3	TGTGCCAGCAGGAGCGGGGGGAGCGCAGATACGCAGTATTTT	CASRSGGSADTQYF